Listed here is a single T cell receptor beta chain. What it binds is unknown. This CDR3 spans 14 amino acids. The germline gives CDR1 SGHNT, CDR2 YENEEA. The V end lost 4 bases, the J end lost 3 bases, and 12 bases lay between the germline ends. This entry is derived from a study of immune cell composition in non-small cell lung cancer. The study's findings and limits: It was not proven that tumour-reactive clones equal dominant tumour-associated clones. TIL tumour reactivity correlated with maximal tumour-associated clone frequency in adenocarcinoma.

DNA was extracted from unsorted cell suspensions stored frozen. Repertoires were generated with immunoSEQ multiplex PCR, while TCRdb's copy carries only in-frame clones and drops some. This sample has more than 1,500 clones, with about three quarters found just once. V and J are TRBV11-3 and TRBJ2-5, with a possible D match to TRBD2 (6 bases). The clonotype comes from a human donor with non-small cell lung cancer. The sequenced sample was lung tumor tissue. The CDR3, as DNA: TGTGCCAGCAGCTCGGGACTCGCGGAAGAGACCCAGTACTTC. Its translation: CASSSGLAEETQYF.